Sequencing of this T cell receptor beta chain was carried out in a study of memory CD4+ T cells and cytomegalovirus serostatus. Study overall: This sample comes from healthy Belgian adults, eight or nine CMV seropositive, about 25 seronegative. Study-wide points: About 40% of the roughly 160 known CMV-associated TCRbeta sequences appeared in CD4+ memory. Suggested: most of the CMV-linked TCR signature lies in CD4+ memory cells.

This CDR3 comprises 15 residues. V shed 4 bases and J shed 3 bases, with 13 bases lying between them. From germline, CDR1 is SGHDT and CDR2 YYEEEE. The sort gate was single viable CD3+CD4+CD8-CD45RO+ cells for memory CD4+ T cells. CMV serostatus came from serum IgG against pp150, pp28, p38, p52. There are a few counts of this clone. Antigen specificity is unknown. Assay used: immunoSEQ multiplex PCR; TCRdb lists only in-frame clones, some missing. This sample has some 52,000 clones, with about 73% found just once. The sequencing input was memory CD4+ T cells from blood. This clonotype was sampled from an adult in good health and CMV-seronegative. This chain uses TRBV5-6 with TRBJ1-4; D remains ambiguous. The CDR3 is CASSLRTVPNEKLFF. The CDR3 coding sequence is TGTGCCAGCAGCCTTCGGACGGTTCCTAATGAAAAACTGTTTTTT.